One sample yielded the 15 T cell receptor beta chains listed below, sequenced in a study of blood T cell repertoires in COVID-19. Here immunoSEQ multiplex PCR was the method, and the copy in TCRdb shows in-frame clones only, minus some. The sample has about 53,000 clones; around 80% are singletons. The sample taken for sequencing was peripheral blood. The receptors come from a human donor in a cohort sampled during active COVID-19.

Only a few counts were recorded for this clone. The chain is built from TRBV2 and TRBJ1-5, with TRBD1 matching 8 bases. The CDR3 has 15 amino acids. Trimming removed 7 bases from V and 1 base from J; junction bases left unmatched: 6. Germline assignment: CDR1 SNHLY and CDR2 FYNNEI. The CDR3 region has the DNA TGTGCCAGCACCGACCGGGACAGGAGCAATCAGCCCCAGCATTTT. It specifies CASTDRDRSNQPQHF.

This clone was seen just once. The V call is TRBV24-1, the J call TRBJ1-6; 8 bases agree with TRBD1. The germline V gene encodes CDR1 KGHDR and CDR2 SFDVKD. The CDR3 loop spans 14 amino acids. V dropped 12 bases and J dropped 6; count of bases not matched to a gene: 9. CDR3 residues: CAATGGDGNSPLHF. The CDR3 DNA is TGTGCCGCTACAGGGGGGGACGGTAATTCACCCCTCCACTTT.

The chain employs TRBV11-1 and TRBJ1-1; D gene ambiguous. Looked up from germline, CDR1 is SGHAT and CDR2 is FQDESV (reference sequence). The CDR3 is made up of 14 amino acids. With 6 bases removed from V and 5 bases from J, the gap between germline ends came to 16 bases. In DNA form, the CDR3 reads TGTGCCAGCAGTTTCCGACCGGGGTTGACTGAAGCTTTCTTT. The encoded protein is CASSFRPGLTEAFF.

The V and J genes are TRBV7-3 and TRBJ2-2, with 9 nucleotides matching TRBD2. Losses at the gene ends were 4 bases for V and 6 bases for J; bases not matched to a gene: 12. The CDR3 contains 17 residues. Germline V CDR1 and CDR2: SGHTA, FQGTGA. CDR3 in amino acids: CASSSRGGSGSSGELFF. Written as DNA, the CDR3 is TGTGCCAGCAGCTCCCGAGGGGGTAGCGGGAGTTCCGGGGAGCTGTTTTTT.

The chain recombines TRBV30 with TRBJ1-3; D not certain. The V gene's germline CDR1 is GTSNPN and CDR2 SVGIG (reference sequence). Trimming removed 4 bases from V and 0 bases from J, with 7 bases in between. The CDR3 is 13 amino acids. CDR3 sequence: CAWTRLSGNTIYF. The DNA of the CDR3 is TGTGCCTGGACTAGGCTCTCTGGAAACACCATATATTTT.

This clone was seen once. The J gene is TRBJ2-3, the V gene TRBV9; 11 nucleotides align to TRBD2. CDR1 SGDLS and CDR2 YYNGEE come from the germline V gene. The CDR3 runs to 16 residues. V dropped 0 bases and J dropped 5; count of bases not matched to a gene: 5. CDR3 amino acids: CASSVVTSGAGDTQYF. The CDR3 nucleotides are TGTGCCAGCAGCGTAGTGACTAGCGGGGCGGGAGATACGCAGTATTTT. Full variable domain (outside the CDR3, taken from reference TRBV9 and TRBJ2-3): DSGVTQTPKHLITATGQRVTLRCSPRSGDLSVYWYQQSLDQGLQFLIQYYNGEERAKGNILERFSAQQFPDLHSELNLSSLELGDSALYFCASSVVTSGAGDTQYFGPGTRLTVL.

The V gene is TRBV7-6, the J gene TRBJ1-1; D not certain. The V gene lost 5 bases and the J gene lost 1 base, with 14 bases spanning the gap. Germline V gene data show CDR1 as SGHVS and CDR2 as FNYEAQ. The CDR3 sequence is 15 residues long. The CDR3 DNA reads as TGTGCCAGCAGCGGAATGGGCAGTGGGAACACTGAAGCTTTCTTT. It encodes CASSGMGSGNTEAFF.

The CDR3 region is CATSRDLGYEQYF. The CDR3 DNA sequence: TGTGCCACCAGCAGAGATCTCGGTTACGAGCAGTACTTC. The J gene is TRBJ2-7, the V gene TRBV15; unclear D gene. Per germline, CDR1 LNHNV and CDR2 YYDKDF (reference sequence). V was pared by 0 bases and J by 4 bases, with 7 bases between. This CDR3 comprises 13 residues. Together with reference TRBV15 and TRBJ2-7, the CDR3 gives the full variable domain: DAMVIQNPRYQVTQFGKPVTLSCSQTLNHNVMYWYQQKSSQAPKLLFHYYDKDFNNEADTPDNFQSRRPNTSFCFLDIRSPGLGDTAMYLCATSRDLGYEQYFGPGTRLTVT.

The chain combines TRBV9 with TRBJ1-1, with 7 positions matching TRBD1. Germline V gene sequence: CDR1 SGDLS, CDR2 YYNGEE. This CDR3 comprises 13 residues. The V segment lost 6 bases and the J segment 1 base; nucleotides outside the gene matches: 3. The CDR3 protein is CASTGGSNTEAFF. CDR3 bases: TGTGCCAGCACAGGGGGGTCGAACACTGAAGCTTTCTTT.

The chain uses TRBV9 and TRBJ2-1, with 10 bases lining up with TRBD2. Germline CDR1 is SGDLS and CDR2 is YYNGEE. CDR3 length: 17 amino acids. Trimming removed 4 bases from V and 4 bases from J; junction bases left unmatched: 11. CDR3 DNA: TGTGCCAGCAGCCCAGATCCTAGCGGGAGAGGGTACAATGAGCAGTTCTTC. It encodes CASSPDPSGRGYNEQFF.

This chain connects TRBV24-1 to TRBJ1-5, with D possibly TRBD1 on 5 matching bases. Looked up from germline, CDR1 is KGHDR and CDR2 is SFDVKD. Deletions cut 5 bases from V and 4 bases from J, with 11 bases between. The CDR3 consists of 14 residues. The CDR3 reads CATSGRQRNQPQHF. CDR3 nucleotide sequence: TGTGCCACCAGTGGAAGACAGAGGAATCAGCCCCAGCATTTT.

This chain joins TRBV27 and TRBJ2-1; 9 bases agree with TRBD1. Trimming at V came to 4 bases and at J to 3 bases, leaving 1 base not matched to a gene. The CDR3 consists of 14 residues. Per germline, CDR1 MNHEY and CDR2 SMNVEV (reference sequence). CDR3 protein: CASSWDRVYNEQFF. The CDR3, as DNA: TGTGCCAGCAGTTGGGACAGGGTCTACAATGAGCAGTTCTTC.

The chain has TRBV3-1 (or the pseudogene TRBV3-2) and TRBJ1-4; D is ambiguous. The germline V gene has CDR1 LGHDT and CDR2 YNNKEL (reference sequence). Trimming pared 7 bases from V and 0 bases from J, leaving 9 bases between. The CDR3 consists of 14 residues. CDR3 DNA sequence: TGTGCCAGCAAGGCGGATGCAACTAATGAAAAACTGTTTTTT. Translated: CASKADATNEKLFF.

This clone was recorded once. The rearrangement links TRBV5-1 to TRBJ2-7, with D possibly matching TRBD2 (5 bases). Germline V gene sequence: CDR1 SGHRS, CDR2 YFSETQ. Trimming shortened V by 0 bases and J by 0 bases, and 10 bases separated the two germline ends. The CDR3 consists of 15 residues. DNA of the CDR3: TGCGCCAGCAGCTTGGCCGGAGGTGACTCCTACGAGCAGTACTTC. Translation gives CASSLAGGDSYEQYF. Together with reference TRBV5-1 and TRBJ2-7, the CDR3 gives the full variable domain: KAGVTQTPRYLIKTRGQQVTLSCSPISGHRSVSWYQQTPGQGLQFLFEYFSETQRNKGNFPGRFSGRQFSNSRSEMNVSTLELGDSALYLCASSLAGGDSYEQYFGPGTRLTVT.

The chain joins TRBV7-9 to TRBJ2-5; 10 bases line up with TRBD1. Losses at the gene ends were 1 base for V and 4 bases for J; bases not matched to a gene: 6. There are 16 residues in the CDR3. Germline-derived CDR1 and CDR2 are SEHNR and FQNEAQ (reference sequence). This CDR3 is CASSLGTGGGRETQYF. CDR3 nucleotides: TGTGCCAGCAGCTTAGGGACAGGGGGGGGACGAGAGACCCAGTACTTC. The variable domain in full, completed from reference TRBV7-9 and TRBJ2-5, reads DTGVSQNPRHKITKRGQNVTFRCDPISEHNRLYWYRQTLGQGPEFLTYFQNEAQLEKSRLLSDRFSAERPKGSFSTLEIQRTEQGDSAMYLCASSLGTGGGRETQYFGPGTRLLVL.